This TCR beta chain derives from a study of blood T cell repertoires in COVID-19 (dated by TCRdb to 2020 to 2021). Turning to the overall study: Collaborator samples came from the United States, Italy and Spain and covered acute and convalescent phases of COVID-19. The material from the prospective study consisted of cDNA or gDNA derived from T cells, B-cell-depleted T cells, or PBMCs. The dataset comprised deeply sampled blood TCRbeta repertoires from subjects exposed to, actively infected with, or recovered from COVID-19. The repertoires were made available in a free public database intended to serve as a resource for research on the immune response to SARS-CoV-2. The samples were drawn from the first 160 participants of the ongoing ImmuneRACE study and from 950 to 1,500 subjects provided by 6 global collaborators. A de-identified subject ID, COVID-19 status, age in years and sex were almost always included in the sample metadata. HLA class I and class II types, where available, came from metadata supplied by the sample provider rather than from assay-based typing. General findings and caveats noted by the study authors: The amount of clinical and demographic metadata varied by source and participant and was provided uncurated.

Another Seattle source contributed samples from volunteer blood donors who had recovered from COVID-19. Whole blood was collected in K2EDTA tubes by collaborating institutions according to the institutions' own protocols. For TCRbeta analysis, collaborators shipped samples in one of three forms: frozen whole blood, isolated PBMCs, or DNA extracted from either of those sample types. In the case of this clone: Its antigen is still unknown. No much larger clone is present one base from it, and per-base qualities are unavailable.

The germline V gene specifies MDHEN as CDR1 and SYDVKM as CDR2. From the cysteine through the phenylalanine, the CDR3 covers 15 amino acids. The CDR3 DNA has 45 bases and is translated from base 1. The V end loses 4 bases and the J end loses 3 bases, and a stretch of 16 bases separates them. TCRbeta CDR3 regions were amplified from genomic DNA using the immunoSEQ Assay, a bias-controlled multiplex PCR. In the original analysis: The number of nucleated cells in each sample was estimated from the amplification of reference gene primers within the assay. To quantify the absolute abundance of each unique TCRbeta CDR3 rearrangement, sequence reads were collapsed and filtered. For each sample, productive Simpson clonality was calculated as the square root of Simpson's diversity index across productive rearrangements. What TCRdb holds here is the immuneACCESS table cut down to in-frame rearrangements. Part of the clones is not present; checked against another copy, under half of the missing clones reflect an unresolved V gene, and the others are unexplained. For V, J and clone size, that table is used; D and trimming come from the DNA. The sample table shows a few hundred thousand clones, and 70% to 85% are seen once. Over 1.2% of the sample is in the top ten clones.

The chain employs TRBV28 and TRBJ2-7, and TRBD1 may be the D gene, going by 6 matching bases. Sequenced input: peripheral blood. This receptor was obtained from a woman aged 40 to 50 who had recovered from COVID-19. The CDR3 in this case is CASSSAGAESYEQYF. The DNA sequence is given as TGTGCCAGCAGTTCGGCAGGGGCGGAAAGCTACGAGCAGTACTTC.